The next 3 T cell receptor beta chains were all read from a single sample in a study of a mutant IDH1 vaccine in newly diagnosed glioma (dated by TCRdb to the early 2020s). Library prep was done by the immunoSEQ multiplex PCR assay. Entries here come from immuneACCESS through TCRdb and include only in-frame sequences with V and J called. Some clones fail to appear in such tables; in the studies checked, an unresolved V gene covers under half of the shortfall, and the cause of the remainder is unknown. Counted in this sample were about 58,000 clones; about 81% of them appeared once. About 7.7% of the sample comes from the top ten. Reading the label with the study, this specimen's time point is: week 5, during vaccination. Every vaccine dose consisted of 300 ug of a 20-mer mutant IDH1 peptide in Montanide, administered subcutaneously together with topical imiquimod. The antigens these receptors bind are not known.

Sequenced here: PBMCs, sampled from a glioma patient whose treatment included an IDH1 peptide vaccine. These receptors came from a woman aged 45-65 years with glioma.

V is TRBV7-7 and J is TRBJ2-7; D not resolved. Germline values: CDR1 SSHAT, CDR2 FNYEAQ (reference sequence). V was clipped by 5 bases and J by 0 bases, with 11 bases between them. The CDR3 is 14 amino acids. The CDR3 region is CASSPGFSSYEQYF. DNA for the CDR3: TGTGCCAGCAGCCCGGGCTTTAGCTCCTACGAGCAGTACTTC.

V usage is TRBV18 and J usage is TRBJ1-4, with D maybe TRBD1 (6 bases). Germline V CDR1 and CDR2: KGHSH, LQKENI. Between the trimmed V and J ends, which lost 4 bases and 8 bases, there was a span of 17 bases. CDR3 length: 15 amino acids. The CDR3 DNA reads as TGTGCCAGCTCACTTCTGGGGGCTGGACAGGAAAAACTGTTTTTT. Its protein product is CASSLLGAGQEKLFF.

CDR3 nucleotide sequence: TGTGCCAGCAGTGACGGAGCGGGGGGGCGGAGGTATTTT. As protein: CASSDGAGGRRYF. The J gene is TRBJ2-3, the V gene TRBV6-1; 10 bases are a match to TRBD2. V trimming: 3 bases; J trimming: 14 bases; junction bases outside the gene matches: 8. The CDR3 contains 13 residues. The germline CDR1 and CDR2 sequences are MNHNS and SASEGT.